This T cell receptor beta chain was recorded in a study of spatial heterogeneity in lung cancer. Study at large: After resection, follow-up PBMC samples were sequenced when available, at a median of approximately 23 months later. Within raw reads, each unique TCR and UMI combination appeared on average more than ten times.

TCR cDNA molecules each carried a unique molecular identifier. One entry per CDR3 protein, called by TCRdb with MiXCR from the 5' RACE reads. Here the sample spans 50,000 to 60,000 distinct CDR3 sequences, less than 9% being singletons. Germline CDR1 and CDR2: DFQATT and SNEGSKA (reference sequence). V was pared by 3 bases and J by 4 bases, with 12 bases between. CDR3 length equals 14 residues. This clonotype was observed at least ten times. Time point specified: blood at routine non-recurrence follow-up after resection. Unsorted whole RNA from tumor, nontumor lung or frozen PBMC underwent sequencing. This sample comprised PBMCs, obtained at follow-up. The sequence derives from a female donor with early-stage non-small cell lung cancer. The chain combines TRBV20-1 with TRBJ2-2; tentatively, D is TRBD1 or TRBD2 (6 bases each). CDR3 sequence: CSARGGTGTGELFF. In nucleotides, the CDR3 is TGCAGTGCTAGGGGGGGCACGGGCACCGGGGAGCTGTTTTTT.